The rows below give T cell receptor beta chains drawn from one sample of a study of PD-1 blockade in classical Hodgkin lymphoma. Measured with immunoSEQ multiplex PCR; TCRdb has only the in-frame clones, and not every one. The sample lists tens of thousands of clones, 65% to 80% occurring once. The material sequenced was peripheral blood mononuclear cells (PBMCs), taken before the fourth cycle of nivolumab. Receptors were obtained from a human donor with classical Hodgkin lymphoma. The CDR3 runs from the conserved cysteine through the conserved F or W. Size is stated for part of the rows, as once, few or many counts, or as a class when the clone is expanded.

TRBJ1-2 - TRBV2 CASSEQGANYGYTF
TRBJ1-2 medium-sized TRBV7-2 CASSLATAWTEGGYTF
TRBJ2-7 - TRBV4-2 CASSQHRAYEQYF
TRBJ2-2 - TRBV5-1 CASSSGQIATGELFF
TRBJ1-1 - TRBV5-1 CASSALDSTEAFF
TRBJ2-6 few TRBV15 CATSREGLGANVLTF
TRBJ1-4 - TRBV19 CASSARTGSNEKLFF
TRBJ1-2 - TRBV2 CASSEGNYGYTF
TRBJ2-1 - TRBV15 CATSRELQYNEQFF
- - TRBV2 CASLTGLGTYEQYF
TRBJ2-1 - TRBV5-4 CASSQAGLAGDEQFF
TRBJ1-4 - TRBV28 CASSSPLEKLFF
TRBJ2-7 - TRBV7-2 CASSYGLAGVGEQYF
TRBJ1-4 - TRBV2 CASSRSSLNEKLFF
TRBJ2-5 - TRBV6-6 CASSATSGSETQYF
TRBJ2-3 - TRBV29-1 CSVTGTALDTQYF
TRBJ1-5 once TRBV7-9 CASSLTGAGDQPQHF
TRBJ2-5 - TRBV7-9 CASSPGGPETQYF
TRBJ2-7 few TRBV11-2 CASSLGDSGYEQYF
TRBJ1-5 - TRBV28 CASSLTVLNQPQHF
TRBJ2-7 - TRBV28 CASGPRGGRPEQYF
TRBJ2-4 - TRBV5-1 CASSLGQGHIQYF
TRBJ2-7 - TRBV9 CASPDGEQYF
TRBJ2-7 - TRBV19 CASSIIDRPNNEQYF
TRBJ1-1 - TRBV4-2 CASSQDRGWNTEAFF
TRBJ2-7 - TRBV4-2 CASSLEDRGHEQYF
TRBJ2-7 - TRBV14 CASSHRVGGYEQYF
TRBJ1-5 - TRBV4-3 CASSQRTGPRPQHF
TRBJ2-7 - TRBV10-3 CAISDPDRGYEQYF
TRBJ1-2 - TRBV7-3 CASSFQGPDGYTF
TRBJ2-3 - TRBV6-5 CASSYSILGTQYF
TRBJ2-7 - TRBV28 CASSGRDRVIEQYF
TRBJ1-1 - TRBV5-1 CASSYFSNTEAFF
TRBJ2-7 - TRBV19 CASSPQAIMGVTYEQYF
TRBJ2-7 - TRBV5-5 CASSLRTLTSYEQYF
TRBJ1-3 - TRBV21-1 CASSKARGPRHLRSGNTIYF
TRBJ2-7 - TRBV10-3 CAISPGTVRVFYEQYF
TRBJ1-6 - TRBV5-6 CASSFWDRENSPLHF
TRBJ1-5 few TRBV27 CASREGNQPQHF
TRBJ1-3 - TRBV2 CASTELAGRGGNTIYF
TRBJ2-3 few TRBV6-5 CASSYQGGSTDTQYF
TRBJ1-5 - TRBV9 CASSTDYNQPQHF
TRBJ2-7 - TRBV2 CASRGGEMYEQYF
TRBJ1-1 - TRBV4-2 CASSRGGPLNTEAFF
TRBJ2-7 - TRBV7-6 CASSAGLAGYEQYF
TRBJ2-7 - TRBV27 CASSLWGTDYEQYF
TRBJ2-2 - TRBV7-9 CASSPGGFGELFF
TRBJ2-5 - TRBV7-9 CASQTGTGGAKTQYF
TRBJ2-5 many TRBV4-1 CASSQGRQETQYF